This TCR beta chain was documented in a study of regulatory T cells in long-lasting Graves disease. On this clonotype: The antigen remains unidentified.

Sample time point: newly diagnosed GD, antithyroid drugs for less than 3 months. With RNA extracted from PBMCs as input, the TCR library was made. Germline values: CDR1 MNHEY, CDR2 SMNVEV (reference sequence). Trimming removed 4 bases from V and 3 bases from J, with 13 bases in between. This CDR3 is 14 amino acids long. The study, taken as a whole, reports: TRBV28, TRBJ1-2 and TRBJ2-5 emerged as the favored segments in persistent disease. Persistent Graves' patients possessed reduced TCR diversity relative to recently diagnosed ones. A reduction in accuracy may have resulted from the small sample size.

Construction of TCR beta libraries relied on iRepertoire HTBI primers and on Arm-PCR targeting CDR3 regions. In TCRdb, the multiplex PCR reads were re-called with MiXCR into one record per CDR3 protein. The repertoire holds a few hundred thousand distinct CDR3 sequences, 15% to 20% seen once, with roughly 23% in the top ten. The sample also formed part of further work on T cells in Graves' hyperthyroidism and ophthalmopathy. From that second work: Carried out on the TCR CDR3, a first-round RT-PCR used the HTBI primer set.

Sequenced here: peripheral blood mononuclear cells (PBMCs), sampled at new diagnosis, from a patient treated with antithyroid drugs. This rearrangement joins TRBV27 to TRBJ2-7; no definite D call. This TCR derives from a woman under 30 with Graves disease. CDR3 protein: CASSWKGSIYEQYF. CDR3 DNA sequence: TGTGCCAGCAGTTGGAAGGGTTCAATCTACGAGCAGTACTTC.